This T cell receptor (beta chain) was found in a study of shared clonotypes between healthy human individuals. V trimming: 6 bases; J trimming: 1 base; junction bases outside the gene matches: 5. The CDR3 runs to 14 residues. The germline gives CDR1 SNHLY, CDR2 FYNNEI. The study, taken as a whole, reports: It was only blood that was sampled, and tissue repertoires likely differ.

CD4+ cells yielded CD45RA+ naive and CD45RA-negative memory subsets. Turning to this clone: What it recognizes is unknown.

Each replicate PCR on the sorted subsets used 200 ng DNA (roughly 30,000 T cell genomes). As originally analysed: ImmunoSEQ sequences covered only the junction and lacked quality scores; filtering therefore differed. Repertoires were generated with immunoSEQ multiplex PCR, while TCRdb's copy carries only in-frame clones and drops some. That table gives V, J and clone size, and the DNA gave D and trimming. The table lists millions of clones, roughly 92% of them singletons. The TCR was taken from a man aged 18 to 30 in good health. This chain uses TRBV2 with TRBJ2-5, with 7 nucleotides matching TRBD2. The source material was naive CD4+ T cells sorted from blood. The subset: CD45RA+ positively selected. In DNA form, the CDR3 reads TGTGCCAGCAGCCCTGAGCGGGGCCAAGAGACCCAGTACTTC. Amino acid sequence: CASSPERGQETQYF. Complete variable domain (other parts from reference TRBV2 and TRBJ2-5): EPEVTQTPSHQVTQMGQEVILRCVPISNHLYFYWYRQILGQKVEFLVSFYNNEISEKSEIFDDQFSVERPDGSNFTLKIRSTKLEDSAMYFCASSPERGQETQYFGPGTRLLVL.